This T cell receptor (beta chain) was recovered during a study of CD8 T cells in Susac syndrome. Looked up from germline, CDR1 is DFQATT and CDR2 is SNEGSKA (reference sequence). The CDR3 runs to 12 residues. V shed 6 bases and J shed 4 bases, with 12 bases lying between them. Concerning this clonotype itself: The antigen remains unidentified.

The sequenced target, TCR beta, came from blood CD8+ and CD4+ T cells. Isolation of CD8+ and CD4+ T cells was performed negatively, whereas enrichment of TEMRA cells was done by FACS. cDNA came from roughly 0.53 to 1 ug RNA primed by random hexamers. With immunoSEQ multiplex PCR, TCR beta CDR3 was amplified across 54 Vbeta and 13 Jbeta. Each CDR3 protein gets one entry after TCRdb re-called the immunoSEQ multiplex PCR reads with MiXCR. The sample holds 95,000 to 150,000 distinct CDR3 sequences, around 96% seen once. Study-level findings and limits: The study's TCR sequencing and HLA analysis drew on a certain number of individuals. That number was acknowledged as relatively small.

Specimen: CD4+ T cells from PBMCs. The rearrangement links TRBV20-1 to TRBJ1-1; a weak D match, TRBD1 (5 bases). This clonotype was obtained from a human donor with Susac syndrome. CDR3 sequence reads: CSAPGRVTEAFF. The CDR3 nucleotides read TGCAGTGCCCCTGGCAGGGTCACTGAAGCTTTCTTT.